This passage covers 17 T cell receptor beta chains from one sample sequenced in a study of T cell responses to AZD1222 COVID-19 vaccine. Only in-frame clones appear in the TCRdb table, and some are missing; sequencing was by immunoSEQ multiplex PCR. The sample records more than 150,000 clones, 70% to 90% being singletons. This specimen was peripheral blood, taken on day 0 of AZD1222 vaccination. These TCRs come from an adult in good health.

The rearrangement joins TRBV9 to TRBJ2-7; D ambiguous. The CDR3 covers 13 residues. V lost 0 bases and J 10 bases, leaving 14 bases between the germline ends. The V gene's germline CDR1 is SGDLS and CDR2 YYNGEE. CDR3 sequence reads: CASSVGEPPIQYF. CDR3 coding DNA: TGTGCCAGCAGCGTAGGGGAACCGCCTATTCAGTACTTC.

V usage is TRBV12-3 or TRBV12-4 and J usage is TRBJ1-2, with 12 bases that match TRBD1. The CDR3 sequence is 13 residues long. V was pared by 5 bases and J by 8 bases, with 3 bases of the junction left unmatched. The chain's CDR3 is CASSRDRGQGYTF. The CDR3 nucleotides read TGTGCCAGCAGTAGGGACAGGGGGCAGGGCTACACCTTC.

CDR3 sequence reads: CASSRGDTQYF. CDR3 nucleotide sequence: TGTGCCTCCTCCAGGGGAGATACGCAGTATTTT. The rearrangement joins TRBV24-1 to TRBJ2-3, with TRBD1 as a possible D gene (6 bases). From germline, CDR1 is KGHDR and CDR2 SFDVKD. Trimming took 12 bases from V and 5 from J, leaving 11 bases between them. This CDR3 is 11 amino acids long.

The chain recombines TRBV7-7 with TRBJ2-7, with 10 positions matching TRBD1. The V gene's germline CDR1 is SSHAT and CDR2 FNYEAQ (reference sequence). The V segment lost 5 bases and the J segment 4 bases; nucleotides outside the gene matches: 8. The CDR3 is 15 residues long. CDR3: CASSLRQGAVYEQYF. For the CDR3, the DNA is TGTGCCAGCAGCCTGCGACAGGGGGCTGTTTACGAGCAGTACTTC.

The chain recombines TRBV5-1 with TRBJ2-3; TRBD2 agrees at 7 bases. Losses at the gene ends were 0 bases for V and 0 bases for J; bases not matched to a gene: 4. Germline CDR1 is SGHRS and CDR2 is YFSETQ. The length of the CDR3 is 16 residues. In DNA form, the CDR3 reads TGCGCCAGCAGCTTGGAGCTAGCGGTTAGCACAGATACGCAGTATTTT. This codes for CASSLELAVSTDTQYF.

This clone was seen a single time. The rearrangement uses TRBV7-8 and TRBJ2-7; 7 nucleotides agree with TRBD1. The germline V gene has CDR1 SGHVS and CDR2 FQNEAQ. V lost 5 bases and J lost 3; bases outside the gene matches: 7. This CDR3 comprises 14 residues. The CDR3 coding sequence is TGTGCCAGCAGCCCTAGAAGGGGGCACTACGAGCAGTACTTC. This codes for CASSPRRGHYEQYF.

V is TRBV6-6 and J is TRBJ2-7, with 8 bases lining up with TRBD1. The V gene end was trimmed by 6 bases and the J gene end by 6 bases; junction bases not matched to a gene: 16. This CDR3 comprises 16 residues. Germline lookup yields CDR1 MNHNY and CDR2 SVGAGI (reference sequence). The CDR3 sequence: CASRSRTGKIVGEQYF. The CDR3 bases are TGTGCCAGCAGATCCCGGACAGGGAAGATTGTGGGCGAGCAGTACTTC.

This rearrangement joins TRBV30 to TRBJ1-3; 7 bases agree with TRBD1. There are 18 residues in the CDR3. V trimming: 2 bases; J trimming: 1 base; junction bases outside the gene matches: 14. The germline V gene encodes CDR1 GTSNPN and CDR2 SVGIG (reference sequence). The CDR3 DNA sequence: TGTGCCTGGAGTTCACTGGATTCACAGGGGCATTCTGGAAACACCATATATTTT. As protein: CAWSSLDSQGHSGNTIYF.

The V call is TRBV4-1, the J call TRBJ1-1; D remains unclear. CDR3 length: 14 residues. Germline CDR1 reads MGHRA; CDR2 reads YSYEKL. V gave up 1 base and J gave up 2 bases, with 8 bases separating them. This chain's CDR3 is CASSQVVSNTEAFF. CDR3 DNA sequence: TGCGCCAGCAGCCAAGTCGTGAGCAACACTGAAGCTTTCTTT.

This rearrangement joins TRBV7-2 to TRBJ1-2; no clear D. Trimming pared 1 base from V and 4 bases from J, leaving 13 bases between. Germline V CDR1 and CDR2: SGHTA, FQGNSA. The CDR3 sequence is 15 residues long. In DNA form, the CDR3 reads TGTGCCAGCAGCTTAGATCTCGGAGGGTCCTATGGCTACACCTTC. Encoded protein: CASSLDLGGSYGYTF.

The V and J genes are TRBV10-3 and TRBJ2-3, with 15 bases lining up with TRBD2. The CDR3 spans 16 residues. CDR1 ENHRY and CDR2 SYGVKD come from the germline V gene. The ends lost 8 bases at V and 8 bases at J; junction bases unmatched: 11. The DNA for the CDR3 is TGTGCCATCCAAGGGACTAGCGGGGGGTCGGGGGCTACGCAGTATTTT. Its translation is CAIQGTSGGSGATQYF.

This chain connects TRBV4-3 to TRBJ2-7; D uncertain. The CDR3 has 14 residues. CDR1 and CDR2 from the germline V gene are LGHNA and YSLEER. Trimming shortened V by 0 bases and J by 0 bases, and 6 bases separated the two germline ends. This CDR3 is CASSQDLVSYEQYF. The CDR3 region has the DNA TGCGCCAGCAGCCAAGATCTAGTCTCCTACGAGCAGTACTTC.

This CDR3 reads CASSQGDGRAQHF. The DNA of the CDR3 is TGTGCCAGCAGCCAAGGGGACGGCCGGGCCCAGCATTTT. The rearrangement uses TRBV3-1 (or the pseudogene TRBV3-2) and TRBJ1-5, with D possibly TRBD1 on 5 matching bases. The CDR3 spans 13 residues. Per germline, CDR1 LGHDT and CDR2 YNNKEL (reference sequence). Trimming removed 1 base from V and 11 bases from J, with 12 bases in between.

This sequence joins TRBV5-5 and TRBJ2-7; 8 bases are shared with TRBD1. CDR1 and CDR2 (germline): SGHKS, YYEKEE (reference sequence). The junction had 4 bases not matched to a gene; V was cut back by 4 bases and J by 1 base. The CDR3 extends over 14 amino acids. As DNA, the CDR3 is TGTGCCAGCAGCCTCGGACAGGGTTCCTACGAGCAGTACTTC. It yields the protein CASSLGQGSYEQYF. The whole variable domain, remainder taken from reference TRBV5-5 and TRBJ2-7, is DAGVTQSPTHLIKTRGQQVTLRCSPISGHKSVSWYQQVLGQGPQFIFQYYEKEERGRGNFPDRFSARQFPNYSSELNVNALLLGDSALYLCASSLGQGSYEQYFGPGTRLTVT.

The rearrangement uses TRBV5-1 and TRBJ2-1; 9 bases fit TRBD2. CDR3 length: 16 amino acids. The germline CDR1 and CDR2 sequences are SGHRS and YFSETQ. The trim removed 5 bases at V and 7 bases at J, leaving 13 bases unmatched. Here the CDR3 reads CASRVRSGSGANEQFF. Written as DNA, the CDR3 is TGCGCCAGCAGGGTGCGTAGCGGGAGTGGGGCAAATGAGCAGTTCTTC.

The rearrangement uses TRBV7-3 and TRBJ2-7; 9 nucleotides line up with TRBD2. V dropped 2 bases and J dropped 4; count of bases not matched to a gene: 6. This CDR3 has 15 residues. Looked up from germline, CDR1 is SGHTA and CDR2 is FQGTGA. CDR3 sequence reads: CASSLGLAGSYEQYF. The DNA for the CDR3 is TGTGCCAGCAGCTTAGGCCTAGCGGGATCTTACGAGCAGTACTTC. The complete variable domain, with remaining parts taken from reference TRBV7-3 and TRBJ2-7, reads GAGVSQTPSNKVTEKGKYVELRCDPISGHTALYWYRQSLGQGPEFLIYFQGTGAADDSGLPNDRFFAVRPEGSVSTLKIQRTERGDSAVYLCASSLGLAGSYEQYFGPGTRLTVT.

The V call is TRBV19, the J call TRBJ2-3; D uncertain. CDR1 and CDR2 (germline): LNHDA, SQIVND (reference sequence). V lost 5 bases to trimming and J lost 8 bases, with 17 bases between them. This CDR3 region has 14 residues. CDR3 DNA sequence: TGTGCCAGTAGTCCCCACCGAGATCTCGGTACGCAGTATTTT. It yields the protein CASSPHRDLGTQYF.